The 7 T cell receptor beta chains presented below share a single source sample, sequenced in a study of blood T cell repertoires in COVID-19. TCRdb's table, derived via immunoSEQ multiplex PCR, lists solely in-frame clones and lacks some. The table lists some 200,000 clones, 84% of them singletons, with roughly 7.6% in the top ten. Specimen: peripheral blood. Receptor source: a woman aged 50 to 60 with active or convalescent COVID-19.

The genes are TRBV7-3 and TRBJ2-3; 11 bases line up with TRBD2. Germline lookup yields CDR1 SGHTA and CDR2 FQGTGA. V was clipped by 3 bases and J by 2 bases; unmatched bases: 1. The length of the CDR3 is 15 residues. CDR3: CASSFSGRATDTQYF. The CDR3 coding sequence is TGTGCCAGCAGCTTTAGCGGGAGGGCCACAGATACGCAGTATTTT.

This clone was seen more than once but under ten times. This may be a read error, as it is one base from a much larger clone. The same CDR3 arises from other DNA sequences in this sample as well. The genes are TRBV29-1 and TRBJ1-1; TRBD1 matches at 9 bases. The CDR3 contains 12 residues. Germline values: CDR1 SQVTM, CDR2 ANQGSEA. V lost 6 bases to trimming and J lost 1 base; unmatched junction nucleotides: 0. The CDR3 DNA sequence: TGCAGCGTGGGACAGGGGAACACTGAAGCTTTCTTT. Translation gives CSVGQGNTEAFF. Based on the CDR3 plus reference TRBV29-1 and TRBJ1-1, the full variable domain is SAVISQKPSRDICQRGTSLTIQCQVDSQVTMMFWYRQQPGQSLTLIATANQGSEATYESGFVIDKFPISRPNLTFSTLTVSNMSPEDSSIYLCSVGQGNTEAFFGQGTRLTVV.

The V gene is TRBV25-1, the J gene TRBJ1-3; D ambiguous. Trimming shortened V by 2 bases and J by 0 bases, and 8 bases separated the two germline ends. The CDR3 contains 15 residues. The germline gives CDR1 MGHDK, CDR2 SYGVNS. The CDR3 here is CASSERTSSGNTIYF. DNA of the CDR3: TGTGCCAGCAGTGAAAGGACTAGCTCTGGAAACACCATATATTTT.

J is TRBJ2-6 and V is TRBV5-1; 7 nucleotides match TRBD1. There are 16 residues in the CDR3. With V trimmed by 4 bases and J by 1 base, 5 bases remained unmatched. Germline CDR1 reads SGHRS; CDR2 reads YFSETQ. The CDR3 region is CASSPRQGSGANVLTF. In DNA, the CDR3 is TGCGCCAGCAGCCCCCGACAGGGATCTGGGGCCAACGTCCTGACTTTC.

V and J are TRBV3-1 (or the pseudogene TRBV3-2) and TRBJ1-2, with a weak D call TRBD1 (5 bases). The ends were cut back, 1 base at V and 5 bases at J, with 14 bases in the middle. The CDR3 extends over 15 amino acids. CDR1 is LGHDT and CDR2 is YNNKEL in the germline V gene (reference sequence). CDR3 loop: CASSQVAAGRYGYTF. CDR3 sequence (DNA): TGTGCCAGCAGCCAAGTGGCGGCAGGGAGGTATGGCTACACCTTC.

CDR3 sequence reads: CAWSRGSGYNEQFF. The CDR3 nucleotides read TGTGCCTGGAGTAGAGGGAGTGGCTACAATGAGCAGTTCTTC. This chain links TRBV30 with TRBJ2-1; TRBD2 might be the D (5 bases). The germline CDR1 and CDR2 sequences are GTSNPN and SVGIG (reference sequence). The V end was cut by 2 bases, the J end by 3 bases, with 11 bases between. This CDR3 region has 14 residues.

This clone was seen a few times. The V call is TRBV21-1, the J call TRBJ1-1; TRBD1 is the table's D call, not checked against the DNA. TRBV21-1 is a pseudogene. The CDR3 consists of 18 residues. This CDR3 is CASSRYSPRGTGNTEAFF. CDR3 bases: TGTGCCAGCAGCCGATACTCACCTCGGGGGACAGGGAATACTGAAGCTTTCTTT.